One and the same sample provided the 2 T cell receptor beta chains below, sequenced in a study of blood T cells in healthy people across ages. Alongside a J-beta primer mix, a sample-barcoded 5' primer served in a second PCR lasting 7 to 11 cycles. MiXCR was run by TCRdb on the 5' RACE reads, yielding one entry per CDR3 protein. This sample yields approximately 730,000 distinct CDR3 sequences, of which about 55% are seen a single time; roughly 40% belongs to the top ten. The sequenced material came from blood. The receptors here all came from a man older than 75 in good health.

There are many counts of this clonotype. The rearrangement joins TRBV20-1 to TRBJ2-7; TRBD2 aligns across 11 bases. V shed 3 bases, J shed 2 bases, and the junction held 3 bases outside the gene matches. This CDR3 is built from 14 residues. Germline CDR1 is DFQATT and CDR2 is SNEGSKA (reference sequence). CDR3 amino acids: CSASPGLAAYEQYF. CDR3 DNA: TGCAGTGCTAGCCCGGGACTAGCGGCCTACGAGCAGTACTTC.

This clonotype was counted a few times. This sequence joins TRBV27 and TRBJ1-4; no clear D. The germline CDR1 and CDR2 sequences are MNHEY and SMNVEV (reference sequence). V gave up 2 bases and J gave up 11 bases, with 15 bases separating them. CDR3 length equals 14 residues. The CDR3 bases are TGTGCCAGCAGTTTAGCGGCGGGCCCCGGGAAACTGTTTTTT. It is translated as CASSLAAGPGKLFF.